This T cell receptor beta chain was captured in a study of blood T cell repertoires in COVID-19. The count of this clone is one. In the authors' workflow: Reference gene primer amplification yielded estimated nucleated cell counts. Clones were read by immunoSEQ multiplex PCR, and TCRdb kept only the in-frame ones, dropping some. The V and J calls and clone size were taken over from that table, and D and trimming were inferred from the DNA. Of about 190,000 clones detected, approximately 84% appear once; the ten largest clones hold around 3.5%. V was trimmed by 4 bases and J by 4 bases, leaving 11 bases between them. Germline V gene lookup returns CDR1 SGHRS and CDR2 YFSETQ. The CDR3 consists of 14 residues.

This clonotype originated in a woman aged 30 to 39 who had recovered from COVID-19. J is TRBJ1-4 and V is TRBV5-1; TRBD1 is a possible D gene (6 bases). Sequencing used PBMCs or T cells enriched from blood (not recorded which). As DNA, the CDR3 is TGCGCCAGCAGCCTTGGACAGAATAATGAAAAACTGTTTTTT. Its translation is CASSLGQNNEKLFF.